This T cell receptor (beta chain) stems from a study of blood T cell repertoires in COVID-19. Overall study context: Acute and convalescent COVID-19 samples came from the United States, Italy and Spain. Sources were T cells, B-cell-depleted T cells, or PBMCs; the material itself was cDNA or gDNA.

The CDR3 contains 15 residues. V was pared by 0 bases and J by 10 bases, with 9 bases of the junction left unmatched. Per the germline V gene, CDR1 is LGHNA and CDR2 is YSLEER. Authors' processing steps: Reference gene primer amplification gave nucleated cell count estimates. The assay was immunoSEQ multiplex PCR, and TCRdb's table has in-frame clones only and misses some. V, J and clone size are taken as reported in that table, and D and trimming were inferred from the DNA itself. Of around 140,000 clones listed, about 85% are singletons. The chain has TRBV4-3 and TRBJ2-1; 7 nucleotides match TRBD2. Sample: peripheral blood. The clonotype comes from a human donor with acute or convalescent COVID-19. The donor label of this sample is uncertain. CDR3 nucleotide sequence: TGCGCCAGCAGCCAAGATTACTCAGGGCGGGGGGAGCAGTTCTTC. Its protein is CASSQDYSGRGEQFF.